This is a list of T cell receptor beta chains from one sample in a study of cytomegalovirus exposure and HLA in healthy donors. TCRdb's copy holds only in-frame clones and misses some; the assay was immunoSEQ multiplex PCR. The sample has roughly 290,000 clones; about 87% are singletons. Sequenced: PBMCs. Source of these receptors: a woman aged 18 to 35 in good health and CMV-seronegative. Each CDR3 is given with its conserved first and last residue. D genes are given only for firm matches. Only some rows state a clone size, as once, few, many or a class for expanded clones.

CDR3 protein: CASSPGWSSTDTQYF
CDR3 DNA: TGTGCCAGCAGCCCGGGGTGGTCTAGCACAGATACGCAGTATTTT
V gene: TRBV11-1
J gene: TRBJ2-3
clone size: NA
D gene: NA

CDR3 protein: CASSILRGTGEAFF
CDR3 DNA: TGTGCCAGTAGTATTCTCAGGGGGACCGGCGAAGCTTTCTTT
V gene: TRBV19
J gene: TRBJ1-1
clone size: NA
D gene: TRBD1

CDR3 protein: CASRRQGDNSPLHF
CDR3 DNA: TGTGCCAGCAGAAGACAGGGCGATAATTCACCCCTCCACTTT
V gene: TRBV6-4
J gene: TRBJ1-6
clone size: NA
D gene: TRBD1

CDR3 protein: CASSHGGADEKLFF
CDR3 DNA: TGTGCCAGCAGCCACGGGGGGGCGGATGAAAAACTGTTTTTT
V gene: TRBV6-5
J gene: TRBJ1-4
clone size: NA
D gene: NA

CDR3 protein: CASSSGQLNTEAFF
CDR3 DNA: TGCGCCAGCAGCTCCGGACAGCTCAACACTGAAGCTTTCTTT
V gene: TRBV5-1
J gene: TRBJ1-1
clone size: few
D gene: NA

CDR3 protein: CASSRTGRLPQHF
CDR3 DNA: TGTGCCAGCAGCCGGACAGGGCGATTACCCCAGCATTTT
V gene: TRBV6-5
J gene: TRBJ1-5
clone size: NA
D gene: TRBD1

CDR3 protein: CASSIDPQYGYTF
CDR3 DNA: TGTGCCAGTAGTATAGATCCGCAGTATGGCTACACCTTC
V gene: TRBV19
J gene: TRBJ1-2
clone size: NA
D gene: NA

CDR3 protein: CASSPQGLRKLFF
CDR3 DNA: TGTGCCAGCTCACCGCAGGGTTTGCGAAAACTGTTTTTT
V gene: TRBV18
J gene: TRBJ1-4
clone size: NA
D gene: NA

CDR3 protein: CASSSQPGNQPQHF
CDR3 DNA: TGTGCCAGCAGCTCACAGCCAGGGAATCAGCCCCAGCATTTT
V gene: TRBV2
J gene: TRBJ1-5
clone size: many
D gene: NA

CDR3 protein: CASSDPHRGDEQYF
CDR3 DNA: TGTGCCAGCAGTGATCCACACAGGGGGGACGAGCAGTACTTC
V gene: TRBV5-4
J gene: TRBJ2-7
clone size: NA
D gene: TRBD1

CDR3 protein: CASSSYGTGSSYEQYF
CDR3 DNA: TGCGCCAGCAGCAGTTATGGGACAGGGAGCTCCTACGAGCAGTACTTC
V gene: TRBV5-1
J gene: TRBJ2-7
clone size: NA
D gene: TRBD1

CDR3 protein: CASTRLAGGYNTGELFF
CDR3 DNA: TGTGCCAGCACCCGACTAGCGGGGGGATATAACACCGGGGAGCTGTTTTTT
V gene: TRBV9
J gene: TRBJ2-2
clone size: NA
D gene: TRBD2

CDR3 protein: CSARDFTDTQYF
CDR3 DNA: TGCAGCGCCCGGGACTTCACAGATACGCAGTATTTT
V gene: TRBV29-1
J gene: TRBJ2-3
clone size: NA
D gene: NA

CDR3 protein: CASSPGGSYEQYF
CDR3 DNA: TGTGCCAGCAGTCCAGGGGGCTCCTACGAGCAGTACTTC
V gene: TRBV7-9
J gene: TRBJ2-7
clone size: NA
D gene: TRBD1

CDR3 protein: CASSIRTGENIQYF
CDR3 DNA: TGTGCCAGCAGTATCCGGACTGGGGAAAACATTCAGTACTTC
V gene: TRBV6-5
J gene: TRBJ2-4
clone size: once
D gene: NA

CDR3 protein: CASSFPGGADTQYF
CDR3 DNA: TGTGCCAGCAGCTTCCCAGGGGGCGCGGATACGCAGTATTTT
V gene: TRBV13
J gene: TRBJ2-3
clone size: NA
D gene: TRBD1

CDR3 protein: CASSVGGGRYEQYF
CDR3 DNA: TGTGCCAGCAGCGTAGGGGGGGGTCGCTACGAGCAGTACTTC
V gene: TRBV9
J gene: TRBJ2-7
clone size: NA
D gene: TRBD2